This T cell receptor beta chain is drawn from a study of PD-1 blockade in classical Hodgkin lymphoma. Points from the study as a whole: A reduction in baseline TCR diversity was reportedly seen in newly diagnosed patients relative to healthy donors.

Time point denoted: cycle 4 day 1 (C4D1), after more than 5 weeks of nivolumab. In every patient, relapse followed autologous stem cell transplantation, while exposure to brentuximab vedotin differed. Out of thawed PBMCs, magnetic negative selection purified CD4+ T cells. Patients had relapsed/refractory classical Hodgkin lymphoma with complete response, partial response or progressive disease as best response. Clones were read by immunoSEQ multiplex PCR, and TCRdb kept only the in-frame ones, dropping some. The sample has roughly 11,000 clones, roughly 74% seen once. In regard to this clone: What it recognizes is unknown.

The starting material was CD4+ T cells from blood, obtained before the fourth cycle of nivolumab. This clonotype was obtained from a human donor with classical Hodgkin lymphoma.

This CDR3 is CASSHWRGNTEAFF. CDR3 nucleotide sequence: TGTGCCAGCAGCCATTGGCGAGGGAACACTGAAGCTTTCTTT. This chain joins TRBV14 and TRBJ1-1, with D unclear. V dropped 3 bases and J dropped 1 base, with 9 bases sitting between them. This CDR3 has 14 amino acids. Germline V gene sequence: CDR1 SGHDN, CDR2 FVKESK.